The rows below give T cell receptor beta chains drawn from one sample of a study of CD8 T cells in ankylosing spondylitis. MiXCR, run by TCRdb on the 5' RACE reads, gives a single entry per CDR3 protein. The sample contains fewer than 250,000 distinct CDR3 sequences, around 32% of which appear only once. The sequencing input was blood, either unsorted or a sorted T cell fraction (not recorded which). The receptors derive from a male donor with ankylosing spondylitis or in good health (not recorded which). Each CDR3 is given with its conserved first and last residue. Each record gives: J gene, D gene, V gene, CDR3 protein. The D gene is left open where the match is weak.

j_call: TRBJ2-7; d_call: .; v_call: TRBV29-1; cdr3_aa: CSVEVYWGTDSYEQYF
j_call: TRBJ2-5; d_call: .; v_call: TRBV5-1; cdr3_aa: CASSLASQIGTQYF
j_call: TRBJ2-3; d_call: .; v_call: TRBV29-1; cdr3_aa: CSARAGNADTQYF
j_call: TRBJ1-5; d_call: .; v_call: TRBV20-1; cdr3_aa: CSAPRQNGDQPQHF
j_call: TRBJ2-2; d_call: TRBD1; v_call: TRBV10-3; cdr3_aa: CAIGGTGPNTGELFF
j_call: TRBJ1-2; d_call: .; v_call: TRBV4-2; cdr3_aa: CASSQATGYGYTF
j_call: TRBJ1-3; d_call: .; v_call: TRBV6-5; cdr3_aa: CASSYSTWSSGNTIYF
j_call: TRBJ1-1; d_call: TRBD1; v_call: TRBV6-1; cdr3_aa: CASRRQGAITEAFF
j_call: TRBJ2-5; d_call: TRBD1; v_call: TRBV11-2; cdr3_aa: CASSWIQGSQYF
j_call: TRBJ2-1; d_call: TRBD2; v_call: TRBV11-2; cdr3_aa: CASSLGTSGGNNEQFF
j_call: TRBJ2-7; d_call: .; v_call: TRBV5-4; cdr3_aa: CASSPGGARSAYEQYF
j_call: TRBJ2-5; d_call: .; v_call: TRBV20-1; cdr3_aa: CSANLGGAVSETQYF
j_call: TRBJ2-5; d_call: TRBD2; v_call: TRBV4-2; cdr3_aa: CASSQSLVAGKEETQYF
j_call: TRBJ2-4; d_call: TRBD1; v_call: TRBV6-5; cdr3_aa: CASSSGQGAWEYF
j_call: TRBJ2-5; d_call: TRBD1; v_call: TRBV29-1; cdr3_aa: CSFHGQGQETQYF
j_call: TRBJ2-7; d_call: .; v_call: TRBV20-1; cdr3_aa: CSARPGFSYEQYF
j_call: TRBJ1-1; d_call: .; v_call: TRBV20-1; cdr3_aa: CSAQGQVGNTEAFF
j_call: TRBJ1-2; d_call: TRBD1; v_call: TRBV20-1; cdr3_aa: CSAEVGQGFYGYTF
j_call: TRBJ2-1; d_call: TRBD1; v_call: TRBV12-3/TRBV12-4; cdr3_aa: CASRGTGTYEQFF
j_call: TRBJ2-7; d_call: .; v_call: TRBV29-1; cdr3_aa: CSVEEHHSYEQYF
j_call: TRBJ2-7; d_call: TRBD2; v_call: TRBV7-2; cdr3_aa: CASSSLAGAEQYF
j_call: TRBJ1-2; d_call: .; v_call: TRBV18; cdr3_aa: CASSPGRDLYSNYGYTF
j_call: TRBJ2-5; d_call: TRBD1; v_call: TRBV25-1; cdr3_aa: CASSETGLEETQYF
j_call: TRBJ1-4; d_call: TRBD1; v_call: TRBV29-1; cdr3_aa: CSVPGTGGEKLFF
j_call: TRBJ2-3; d_call: .; v_call: TRBV20-1; cdr3_aa: CSASKQGTDTQYF
j_call: TRBJ2-1; d_call: .; v_call: TRBV20-1; cdr3_aa: CSARDRIGSHEQFF
j_call: TRBJ2-1; d_call: .; v_call: TRBV10-3; cdr3_aa: CAISVGGKYNEQFF
j_call: TRBJ2-7; d_call: .; v_call: TRBV9; cdr3_aa: CASSPGAAYEQYF
j_call: TRBJ1-6; d_call: .; v_call: TRBV12-3/TRBV12-4; cdr3_aa: CASGWRGSGNSPLHF
j_call: TRBJ2-2; d_call: TRBD1; v_call: TRBV6-5; cdr3_aa: CASSYYRGTNTGELFF
j_call: TRBJ1-1; d_call: .; v_call: TRBV7-6; cdr3_aa: CASTLAGNTEAFF
j_call: TRBJ2-1; d_call: .; v_call: TRBV29-1; cdr3_aa: CSVVWARRDNEQFF
j_call: TRBJ2-7; d_call: .; v_call: TRBV20-1; cdr3_aa: CSQGPLDDHEQYF
j_call: TRBJ2-3; d_call: TRBD1; v_call: TRBV5-1; cdr3_aa: CASSPGQGVTDTQYF
j_call: TRBJ1-5; d_call: TRBD1; v_call: TRBV7-2; cdr3_aa: CASSVQGARGQPQHF
j_call: TRBJ2-1; d_call: .; v_call: TRBV29-1; cdr3_aa: CSGWGLGEQFF
j_call: TRBJ2-7; d_call: .; v_call: TRBV7-9; cdr3_aa: CASSLTVRGEQYF
j_call: TRBJ2-3; d_call: .; v_call: TRBV11-2; cdr3_aa: CASSLGTAQYF
j_call: TRBJ2-3; d_call: .; v_call: TRBV29-1; cdr3_aa: CSGYLAGSSTDTQYF
j_call: TRBJ2-1; d_call: TRBD2; v_call: TRBV19; cdr3_aa: CASSIKLRTSLAGEQFF
j_call: TRBJ1-2; d_call: TRBD1; v_call: TRBV12-3/TRBV12-4; cdr3_aa: CASGDRDRANYGYTF
j_call: TRBJ2-3; d_call: .; v_call: TRBV5-4; cdr3_aa: CASSLGSTTDTQYF
j_call: TRBJ2-1; d_call: .; v_call: TRBV12-3/TRBV12-4; cdr3_aa: CASSPAPYNEQFF
j_call: TRBJ2-3; d_call: TRBD2; v_call: TRBV29-1; cdr3_aa: CSVEDREGSTDTQYF
j_call: TRBJ2-7; d_call: .; v_call: TRBV6-1; cdr3_aa: CASSPQGPYNEQYF
j_call: TRBJ2-3; d_call: TRBD1; v_call: TRBV9; cdr3_aa: CASSVRDSSTDTQYF
j_call: TRBJ1-3; d_call: TRBD1; v_call: TRBV20-1; cdr3_aa: CSSPDRVRNTIYF
j_call: TRBJ1-2; d_call: .; v_call: TRBV5-1; cdr3_aa: CASSRGDGNYGYTF
j_call: TRBJ2-3; d_call: .; v_call: TRBV5-1; cdr3_aa: CASSIGWETDTQYF
j_call: TRBJ1-1; d_call: .; v_call: TRBV7-2; cdr3_aa: CASSLVFGGLGTEAFF
j_call: TRBJ2-3; d_call: .; v_call: TRBV5-8; cdr3_aa: CASTATGDTQYF
j_call: TRBJ2-7; d_call: .; v_call: TRBV5-1; cdr3_aa: CASSLSPGPGYEQYF
j_call: TRBJ2-3; d_call: .; v_call: TRBV10-3; cdr3_aa: CATQERDTQYF
j_call: TRBJ2-7; d_call: TRBD1; v_call: TRBV20-1; cdr3_aa: CSARDTWDSYEQYF
j_call: TRBJ2-5; d_call: TRBD1; v_call: TRBV7-2; cdr3_aa: CASSLGAGGTETQYF
j_call: TRBJ2-2; d_call: TRBD1; v_call: TRBV29-1; cdr3_aa: CSVEAPGKGATGELFF